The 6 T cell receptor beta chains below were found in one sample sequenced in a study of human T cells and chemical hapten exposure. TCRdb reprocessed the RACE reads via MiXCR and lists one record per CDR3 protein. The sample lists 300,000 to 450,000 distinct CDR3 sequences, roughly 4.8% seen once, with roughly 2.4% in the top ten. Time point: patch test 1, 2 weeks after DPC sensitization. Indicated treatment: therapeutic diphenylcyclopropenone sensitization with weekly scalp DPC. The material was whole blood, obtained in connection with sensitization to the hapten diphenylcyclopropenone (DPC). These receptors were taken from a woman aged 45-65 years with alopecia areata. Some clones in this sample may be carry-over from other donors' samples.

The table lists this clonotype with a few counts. CDR3 residues: CASSSYRISTNEKLFF. DNA of the CDR3: TGTGCCAGCAGCTCCTACAGGATTTCAACTAATGAAAAACTGTTTTTT. This sequence joins TRBV7-8 and TRBJ1-4; D might be TRBD1 (5 bases). This CDR3 has 16 amino acids. Trimming cost V 4 bases and J 0 bases, with 12 bases left between them. Looked up from germline, CDR1 is SGHVS and CDR2 is FQNEAQ.

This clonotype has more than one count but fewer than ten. CDR3 loop: CASSPGPPGNQPQHF. CDR3 nucleotide sequence: TGCGCCAGCAGCCCGGGCCCTCCGGGCAATCAGCCCCAGCATTTT. This chain connects TRBV5-1 to TRBJ1-5; D unresolved. The V and J ends lost 4 bases and 2 bases respectively, with 13 bases between them. Germline V gene sequence: CDR1 SGHRS, CDR2 YFSETQ. This CDR3 region has 15 residues.

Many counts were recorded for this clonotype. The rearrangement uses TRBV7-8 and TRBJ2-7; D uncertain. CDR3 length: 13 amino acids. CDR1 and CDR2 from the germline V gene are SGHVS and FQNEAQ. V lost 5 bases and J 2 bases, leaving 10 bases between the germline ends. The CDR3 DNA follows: TGTGCCAGCAGCCCCGGACCGACCTACGAGCAGTACTTC. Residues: CASSPGPTYEQYF.

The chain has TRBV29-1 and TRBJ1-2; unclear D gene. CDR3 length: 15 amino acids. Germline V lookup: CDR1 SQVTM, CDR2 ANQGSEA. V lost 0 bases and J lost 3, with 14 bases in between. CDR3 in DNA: TGCAGCGTTGAAGATCTAGGGAGACCTGACTATGGCTACACCTTC. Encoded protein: CSVEDLGRPDYGYTF.

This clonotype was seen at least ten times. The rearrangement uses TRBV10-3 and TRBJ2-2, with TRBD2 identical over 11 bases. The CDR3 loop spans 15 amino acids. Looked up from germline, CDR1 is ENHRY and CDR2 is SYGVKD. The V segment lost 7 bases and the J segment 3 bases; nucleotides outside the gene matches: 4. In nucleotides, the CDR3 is TGTGCCATCATGGGACTAGCGGCGGACACCGGGGAGCTGTTTTTT. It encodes CAIMGLAADTGELFF.

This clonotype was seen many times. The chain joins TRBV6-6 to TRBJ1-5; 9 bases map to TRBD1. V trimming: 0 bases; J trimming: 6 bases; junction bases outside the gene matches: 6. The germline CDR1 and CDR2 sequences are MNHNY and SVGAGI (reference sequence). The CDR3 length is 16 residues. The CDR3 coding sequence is TGTGCCAGCAGTTACTCGCCCGGGACAGGGTCTCAGCCCCAGCATTTT. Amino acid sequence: CASSYSPGTGSQPQHF.